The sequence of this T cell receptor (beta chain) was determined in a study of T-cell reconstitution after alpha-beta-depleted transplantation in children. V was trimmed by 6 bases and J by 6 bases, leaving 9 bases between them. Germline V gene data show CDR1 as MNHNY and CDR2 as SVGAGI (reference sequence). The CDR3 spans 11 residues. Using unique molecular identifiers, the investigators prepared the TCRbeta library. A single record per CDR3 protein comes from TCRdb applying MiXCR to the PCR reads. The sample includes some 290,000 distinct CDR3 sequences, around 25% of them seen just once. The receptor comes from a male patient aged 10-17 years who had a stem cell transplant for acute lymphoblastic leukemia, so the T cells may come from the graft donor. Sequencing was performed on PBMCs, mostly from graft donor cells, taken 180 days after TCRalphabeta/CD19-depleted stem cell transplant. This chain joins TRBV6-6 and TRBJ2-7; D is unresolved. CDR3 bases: TGTGCCAGCAGCTCCGGACGCGAGCAGTACTTC. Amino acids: CASSSGREQYF.